These 15 T cell receptor beta chains share one sample of origin, sequenced in a study of shared clonotypes between healthy human individuals. TCRdb keeps only in-frame clones here, not all; method: immunoSEQ multiplex PCR. The sample holds about 2.3 million clones, 85% to 95% seen once. Specimen: naive CD4+ T cells from PBMCs. Subset: CD45RA+ positively selected. These TCRs come from a man aged 18 to 29 in good health. Some clones in this sample may be carry-over from other donors' samples.

J is TRBJ2-7 and V is TRBV15, with unresolved D. CDR1 and CDR2 (germline): LNHNV, YYDKDF (reference sequence). This CDR3 is 15 amino acids long. Trimming took off 0 bases at V and 2 bases at J, with 11 bases between the two ends. CDR3 sequence (DNA): TGTGCCACCAGCAGAGATCCATCTCTTGCCTACGAGCAGTACTTC. It translates to CATSRDPSLAYEQYF.

The chain has TRBV4-1 and TRBJ1-1; D perhaps matches TRBD1 (5 bases). CDR3 length: 15 residues. Per the germline V gene, CDR1 is MGHRA and CDR2 is YSYEKL. V lost 5 bases to trimming and J lost 6 bases, with 19 bases between them. CDR3 nucleotides: TGCGCCAGCAGCTCGGGGACGGCAGGGTGGTCTGAAGCTTTCTTT. Encoded protein: CASSSGTAGWSEAFF.

This clone has only a few counts. The CDR3 DNA sequence: TGTGCCAGCAGGGCAGGCACTAACTATGGCTACACCTTC. Its protein is CASRAGTNYGYTF. The J gene is TRBJ1-2, the V gene TRBV5-4, with D unclear. The V gene's germline CDR1 is SGHNT and CDR2 YYREEE (reference sequence). The CDR3 runs 13 residues. V gave up 5 bases and J gave up 0 bases, with 8 bases separating them.

The chain couples TRBV5-1 to TRBJ2-3; 10 bases fit TRBD2. The germline V gene has CDR1 SGHRS and CDR2 YFSETQ. J was trimmed by 1 base and V by 1 base; bases with no gene match: 6. The CDR3 is 17 residues long. CDR3 nucleotide sequence: TGCGCCAGCAGCTTGAGGTCTAGCGGGAGAGGCACAGATACGCAGTATTTT. It specifies CASSLRSSGRGTDTQYF.

The V call is TRBV5-4, the J call TRBJ2-5, with unresolved D. The CDR3 is 13 residues long. The V end lost 0 bases, the J end lost 5 bases, and 8 bases lay between the germline ends. The germline gives CDR1 SGHNT, CDR2 YYREEE (reference sequence). This CDR3 is CASSLARRETQYF. The CDR3 region has the DNA TGTGCCAGCAGCTTGGCTCGCCGGGAGACCCAGTACTTC.

The DNA of the CDR3 is TGTGCCAGCAGTTTGAGACTAGCGGGAGGCGGAGAGACCCAGTACTTC. It is translated as CASSLRLAGGGETQYF. This chain uses TRBV28 with TRBJ2-5; 13 positions agree with TRBD2. The CDR3 runs 16 residues. Per germline, CDR1 MDHEN and CDR2 SYDVKM. With V trimmed by 3 bases and J by 4 bases, 5 bases remained unmatched. The variable domain in full, completed from reference TRBV28 and TRBJ2-5, reads DVKVTQSSRYLVKRTGEKVFLECVQDMDHENMFWYRQDPGLGLRLIYFSYDVKMKEKGDIPEGYSVSREKKERFSLILESASTNQTSMYLCASSLRLAGGGETQYFGPGTRLLVL.

The chain combines TRBV27 with TRBJ2-5, with 8 bases aligning to TRBD2. V was clipped by 9 bases and J by 4 bases; unmatched bases: 7. The germline V gene encodes CDR1 MNHEY and CDR2 SMNVEV (reference sequence). The CDR3 sequence is 13 residues long. CDR3 in amino acids: CASGGSGGETQYF. As DNA, the CDR3 is TGTGCCAGTGGCGGGAGCGGGGGAGAGACCCAGTACTTC.

The chain recombines TRBV9 with TRBJ1-1; 10 nucleotides line up with TRBD1. From germline, CDR1 is SGDLS and CDR2 YYNGEE. V dropped 2 bases and J dropped 5; count of bases not matched to a gene: 6. The CDR3 is made up of 15 amino acids. The CDR3 is CASSVRPGQGTEAFF. For the CDR3, the DNA is TGTGCCAGCAGCGTTCGACCGGGACAGGGGACTGAAGCTTTCTTT.

As for this clone: Other DNA sequences from this sample encode an identical CDR3 as well. CDR3 loop: CASSVGRANTGELFF. The DNA for the CDR3 is TGTGCCAGCAGCGTAGGCAGGGCGAACACCGGGGAGCTGTTTTTT. The rearrangement links TRBV9 to TRBJ2-2, with D possibly being TRBD1 (5 bases). Germline CDR1 is SGDLS and CDR2 is YYNGEE. Between the trimmed V and J ends, which lost 0 bases and 0 bases, there was a span of 6 bases. The CDR3 is 15 amino acids.

The chain employs TRBV6-5 and TRBJ1-1; perhaps TRBD1 as D (5 bases). Per germline, CDR1 MNHEY and CDR2 SVGAGI. V was clipped by 6 bases and J by 5 bases, with 13 bases between them. There are 13 residues in the CDR3. CDR3 sequence reads: CASRDSVGTEAFF. CDR3 DNA: TGTGCCAGCAGAGACAGCGTTGGTACTGAAGCTTTCTTT.

CDR3 loop: CASSSRDPTPRELFF. DNA of the CDR3: TGTGCCAGCAGCTCCCGGGACCCTACACCTAGGGAGCTGTTTTTT. The chain uses TRBV5-4 and TRBJ2-2, with D perhaps assigned TRBD1 or TRBD2 (5 bases each). The germline V gene has CDR1 SGHNT and CDR2 YYREEE (reference sequence). The V and J ends lost 3 bases and 9 bases respectively, with 18 bases between them. This CDR3 contains 15 residues.

In regard to this clone: Other DNA sequences of this sample code for an identical CDR3. The chain is built from TRBV5-1 and TRBJ1-2; a possible D gene is TRBD1 (5 bases). Germline CDR1 SGHRS, CDR2 YFSETQ. Trimming stripped 4 bases from V and 3 bases from J, with 13 bases between. There are 14 residues in the CDR3. CDR3 amino acids: CASSLGSGDYGYTF. The CDR3 DNA sequence: TGCGCCAGCAGCCTGGGTTCGGGGGACTATGGCTACACCTTC.

The V and J genes are TRBV7-8 and TRBJ1-1; TRBD1 is a possible D gene (5 bases). Trimming removed 5 bases at V and 11 bases at J, with 15 bases between. This CDR3 has 12 residues. Germline CDR1 is SGHVS and CDR2 is FQNEAQ. The CDR3 DNA is TGTGCCAGCAGCGGGGGGGTCAAGGAGGCTTTCTTT. It encodes CASSGGVKEAFF.

This rearrangement joins TRBV19 to TRBJ2-2; the D is unclear. The V end was cut by 2 bases, the J end by 0 bases, with 4 bases between. The CDR3 is 14 amino acids. The germline V gene has CDR1 LNHDA and CDR2 SQIVND (reference sequence). The CDR3 DNA follows: TGTGCCAGTAGTATAAGACCGAACACCGGGGAGCTGTTTTTT. It encodes CASSIRPNTGELFF.

The rearrangement joins TRBV7-8 to TRBJ2-7; D is unresolved. Germline V CDR1 and CDR2: SGHVS, FQNEAQ. The length of the CDR3 is 13 residues. V shed 1 base and J shed 2 bases, with 6 bases lying between them. The CDR3, as DNA: TGTGCCAGCAGCTTAGTGTCAGCCTACGAGCAGTACTTC. It translates to CASSLVSAYEQYF.